The rows below give T cell receptor beta chains drawn from one sample of a study of T cell changes during pregnancy in multiple sclerosis. Sequenced by immunoSEQ multiplex PCR; TCRdb stores in-frame clones only, minus some. The table lists around 80,000 clones, nearly 95% of them singletons. The sequencing used peripheral blood, collected in the second trimester of pregnancy. These receptors were obtained from a female donor in good health, enrolled as a control in a pregnancy study. CDR3s include the opening cysteine and the closing phenylalanine or tryptophan. D genes are given only for firm matches. Clone size is shown for a subset of rows, as once, few, many or a class of expanded clone.

clone size	J gene	D gene	V gene	CDR3 protein	CDR3 DNA
many	TRBJ1-2	TRBD1	TRBV5-8	CASSLEDRIRYTF	TGTGCCAGCAGCTTGGAGGACAGGATCAGATACACCTTC
.	TRBJ2-5	TRBD2	TRBV29-1	CSVESGRVETQYF	TGCAGCGTTGAAAGCGGGAGAGTAGAGACCCAGTACTTC
.	TRBJ2-1	.	TRBV5-1	CASSLGSGEQFF	TGCGCCAGCAGCTTGGGGTCCGGTGAGCAGTTCTTC
.	TRBJ2-3	TRBD2	TRBV19	CASSAKGLGAYTQYF	TGTGCCAGTAGTGCAAAAGGACTAGGAGCGTATACGCAGTATTTT
.	TRBJ2-5	TRBD2	TRBV18	CASRTPSGDRSIETQYF	TGTGCCAGCCGGACACCTAGCGGAGATCGGTCGATAGAGACCCAGTACTTC
.	TRBJ2-1	TRBD2	TRBV5-4	CASSSGLAGVLEQFF	TGTGCCAGCAGCTCCGGACTAGCGGGAGTTCTTGAGCAGTTCTTC
.	TRBJ2-7	.	TRBV6-8	CASSQQDTNSYEQYF	TGTGCCAGCAGCCAGCAGGACACCAACTCCTACGAGCAGTACTTC
.	TRBJ1-1	.	TRBV5-6	CASSLGHQRNTEAFF	TGTGCCAGCAGCTTGGGACACCAAAGGAACACTGAAGCTTTCTTT
.	TRBJ2-3	.	TRBV7-9	CASSLMSGSTDTQYF	TGTGCCAGCAGCTTGATGAGCGGGAGCACAGATACGCAGTATTTT
.	TRBJ2-4	TRBD1	TRBV18	CASSRPTGGATKNIQYF	TGTGCCAGCTCACGACCGACAGGGGGCGCGACCAAAAACATTCAGTACTTC
once	TRBJ2-3	.	TRBV4-2	CASSRRGDDTQYF	TGTGCCAGCAGCCGGAGGGGAGATGATACGCAGTATTTT
.	TRBJ2-3	.	TRBV27	CASSLSGPPSSTDTQYF	TGTGCCAGCAGTTTATCGGGGCCGCCTTCGAGCACAGATACGCAGTATTTT
.	TRBJ1-2	.	TRBV5-1	CASSLLQNNYGYTF	TGCGCCAGCAGCTTGTTACAAAACAACTATGGCTACACCTTC
.	TRBJ2-7	TRBD1	TRBV28	CASSSPGQGADEQYF	TGTGCCAGCAGTTCACCCGGACAGGGGGCCGACGAGCAGTACTTC
.	TRBJ2-7	.	TRBV19	CASSIGESTYEQYF	TGTGCCAGTAGTATAGGAGAAAGTACCTACGAGCAGTACTTC
.	TRBJ1-5	TRBD1	TRBV19	CASDGGQGKGRNQPQHF	TGTGCCAGCGACGGGGGACAGGGGAAAGGTCGCAATCAGCCCCAGCATTTT
.	TRBJ1-1	.	TRBV7-9	CASSLMGADPEAFF	TGTGCCAGCAGCTTAATGGGGGCAGACCCTGAAGCTTTCTTT
.	TRBJ1-1	.	TRBV4-2	CASSQDSPRSPTEAFF	TGTGCCAGCAGCCAAGATAGCCCGAGAAGCCCGACTGAAGCTTTCTTT
.	TRBJ2-2	TRBD1	TRBV13	CASSLGIYSGTGEVGELFF	TGTGCCAGCAGCTTAGGGATTTATTCCGGGACAGGGGAAGTCGGGGAGCTGTTTTTT
once	TRBJ2-6	TRBD2	TRBV5-4	CATRTSGSSGANVLTF	TGTGCCACCCGGACTAGCGGGAGCTCTGGGGCCAACGTCCTGACTTTC
.	TRBJ1-1	TRBD1	TRBV5-6	CASSTYRDRGNEAFF	TGTGCCAGCAGCACATACCGGGACAGAGGTAATGAAGCTTTCTTT
.	TRBJ1-6	TRBD1	TRBV27	CASSLSGQGDNSPLHF	TGTGCCAGCAGTTTATCGGGACAGGGAGATAATTCACCCCTCCACTTT
.	TRBJ1-2	.	TRBV2	CASSVGGTYGYTF	TGTGCCAGCAGTGTGGGGGGAACCTATGGCTACACCTTC
.	TRBJ2-3	.	TRBV5-4	CASSSTGSASTDTQYF	TGTGCCAGCAGCTCAACAGGGTCGGCTAGCACAGATACGCAGTATTTT
.	TRBJ2-1	.	TRBV11-2	CASSFDSYNEQFF	TGTGCCAGCAGCTTCGACAGCTACAATGAGCAGTTCTTC
.	TRBJ1-2	.	TRBV28	CASTLLGASYGYTF	TGTGCCAGCACTTTACTGGGGGCGAGTTATGGCTACACCTTC
few	TRBJ2-3	.	TRBV6-1	CASNSRVADTQYF	TGTGCCAGCAATAGCAGGGTAGCAGATACGCAGTATTTT
.	TRBJ2-2	.	TRBV5-4	CASSPGAGGELFF	TGTGCCAGCAGCCCAGGGGCTGGCGGGGAGCTGTTTTTT
once	TRBJ1-3	.	TRBV2	CASSFPLGNTIYF	TGTGCCAGCAGTTTCCCCTTGGGAAACACCATATATTTT
.	TRBJ2-7	TRBD2	TRBV6-5	CASRGVAGEQYF	TGTGCCAGCAGGGGGGTAGCGGGCGAGCAGTACTTC
.	TRBJ2-1	TRBD2	TRBV7-9	CASSLGLAGGPDEQFF	TGTGCCAGCAGCTTAGGGTTAGCGGGAGGGCCCGATGAGCAGTTCTTC
once	TRBJ1-3	.	TRBV6-6	CASSQRQATGNTIYF	TGTGCCAGCAGTCAGAGACAGGCGACGGGAAACACCATATATTTT
.	TRBJ2-7	TRBD1	TRBV6-6	CASSPLSRGLYEQYF	TGTGCCAGCAGTCCCCTGTCCAGGGGGCTTTACGAGCAGTACTTC
.	TRBJ2-3	.	TRBV5-1	CASGQSADTQYF	TGCGCCAGCGGACAGAGCGCAGATACGCAGTATTTT
.	TRBJ1-1	.	TRBV6-4	CASSDSRGEAFF	TGTGCCAGCAGTGACTCAAGGGGTGAAGCTTTCTTT
.	TRBJ2-1	TRBD2	TRBV9	CASSVVPAGLSNEQFF	TGTGCCAGCAGCGTAGTACCAGCGGGATTATCCAATGAGCAGTTCTTC
.	TRBJ2-1	TRBD2	TRBV28	CASSGILAGGTFSLYNEQFF	TGTGCCAGCAGTGGAATACTAGCGGGAGGAACTTTTTCCCTCTACAATGAGCAGTTCTTC
.	TRBJ2-7	TRBD2	TRBV29-1	CSVGGSYEQYF	TGCAGCGTCGGGGGGTCCTACGAGCAGTACTTC
.	TRBJ2-3	TRBD2	TRBV18	CASSPTTSGSTDTQYF	TGTGCCAGCTCACCAACGACTAGCGGAAGCACAGATACGCAGTATTTT
.	TRBJ2-2	.	TRBV19	CASSISRGSGELFF	TGTGCCAGTAGTATTTCCAGGGGAAGCGGGGAGCTGTTTTTT
.	TRBJ2-7	TRBD2	TRBV27	CASRTSVSSYEQYF	TGTGCCAGCAGGACTAGCGTCAGCTCCTACGAGCAGTACTTC
.	TRBJ1-2	TRBD1	TRBV9	CASLQTGKWYGYTF	TGTGCCAGCCTTCAGACAGGGAAGTGGTATGGCTACACCTTC
.	TRBJ2-7	TRBD1	TRBV2	CASSGDSLEQYF	TGTGCCAGCAGTGGGGACAGCCTCGAGCAGTACTTC
few	TRBJ1-3	.	TRBV28	CASSPIGSGGNTIYF	TGTGCCAGCAGTCCTATCGGTTCGGGTGGAAACACCATATATTTT
few	TRBJ1-2	.	TRBV6-6	CASSYGPSDGYTF	TGTGCCAGCAGTTACGGTCCGTCGGATGGCTACACCTTC
.	TRBJ2-7	TRBD2	TRBV6-5	CATGPGGPYEQYF	TGTGCCACCGGGCCGGGAGGGCCCTACGAGCAGTACTTC
once	TRBJ2-7	TRBD2	TRBV2	CASRASGRVYEQYF	TGTGCCAGCAGGGCTAGCGGGAGGGTCTACGAGCAGTACTTC
.	TRBJ1-2	TRBD1	TRBV28	CASSQTGNYGYTF	TGTGCCAGCAGCCAGACAGGGAACTATGGCTACACCTTC
.	TRBJ2-5	TRBD2	TRBV27	CASSSTPGGVETQYF	TGTGCCAGCAGTTCTACCCCGGGGGGGGTAGAGACCCAGTACTTC
.	TRBJ2-2	.	TRBV5-1	CASSFGVVKGLYTGELFF	TGCGCCAGCAGCTTTGGCGTGGTCAAGGGACTCTACACCGGGGAGCTGTTTTTT
.	TRBJ2-7	.	TRBV5-4	CASSLATGLPRYEQYF	TGTGCCAGCAGCTTGGCCACGGGACTCCCCCGCTACGAGCAGTACTTC
.	TRBJ2-5	TRBD2	TRBV2	CASRGTSSQETQYF	TGTGCCAGCAGGGGGACTAGCTCACAAGAGACCCAGTACTTC
.	TRBJ2-5	TRBD1	TRBV15	CATSTIGQGSWETQYF	TGTGCCACCAGCACGATAGGACAGGGGAGTTGGGAGACCCAGTACTTC
.	TRBJ2-7	TRBD2	TRBV27	CASSLSGGGGDAEQYF	TGTGCCAGCAGTTTATCTGGTGGCGGGGGGGACGCCGAGCAGTACTTC
.	TRBJ1-4	.	TRBV4-1	CASSQRSASGKLFF	TGCGCCAGCAGCCAGCGGAGTGCCTCTGGAAAACTGTTTTTT
.	TRBJ2-1	TRBD1	TRBV15	CATSTPPGQGPYNEQFF	TGTGCCACCAGCACCCCCCCGGGACAGGGGCCTTACAATGAGCAGTTCTTC
once	TRBJ1-2	.	TRBV18	CASSPDGGEGYTF	TGTGCCAGCTCACCAGACGGGGGGGAAGGCTACACCTTC
.	TRBJ1-6	.	TRBV6-6	CASSYGQNNSPLHF	TGTGCCAGCAGTTACGGACAGAATAATTCACCCCTCCACTTT
.	TRBJ2-1	TRBD1	TRBV18	CASSPPGQGPLSGYNEQFF	TGTGCCAGCTCACCACCGGGACAGGGCCCATTATCGGGCTACAATGAGCAGTTCTTC
.	TRBJ1-1	.	TRBV6-5	CASRRGGEAFF	TGTGCCAGCAGAAGGGGAGGTGAAGCTTTCTTT